Below are 26 T cell receptor beta chains sequenced from a single sample in a study of brain T cells in children with intractable seizures. Sequenced by immunoSEQ multiplex PCR; TCRdb stores in-frame clones only, minus some. The sample records just under 65,000 clones, around 96% being singletons. The sequenced sample was peripheral blood, obtained at surgery. The receptors were gathered from a boy younger than two with focal cortical dysplasia and intractable seizures.

This clone has a handful of counts. CDR3 bases: TGTGCCAGCAGCTTAGATGGGGCAGGGGGCCTTCTCGGGCAGTACTTC. It specifies CASSLDGAGGLLGQYF. The V and J genes are TRBV11-2 and TRBJ2-7; 8 bases are a match to TRBD1. Per germline, CDR1 SGHAT and CDR2 FQNNGV. The CDR3 runs 16 residues. V trimming: 0 bases; J trimming: 9 bases; junction bases outside the gene matches: 13.

The chain has TRBV7-9 and TRBJ2-5; either TRBD1 or TRBD2 may fit D (5 bases each). Trimming shortened V by 8 bases and J by 1 base, and 20 bases separated the two germline ends. CDR3 length equals 16 residues. Per the germline V gene, CDR1 is SEHNR and CDR2 is FQNEAQ (reference sequence). DNA for the CDR3: TGTGCCAGCTCACGAGATTACCGGGACGGCCAAGAGACCCAGTACTTC. Protein product: CASSRDYRDGQETQYF.

V is TRBV15 and J is TRBJ1-6; D unresolved. The CDR3 runs 18 residues. Germline V CDR1 and CDR2: LNHNV, YYDKDF (reference sequence). V gave up 0 bases and J gave up 6 bases, with 18 bases separating them. CDR3 sequence reads: CATSRDLPSYWGNSPLHF. The DNA of the CDR3 is TGTGCCACCAGCAGAGATCTCCCTTCTTATTGGGGTAATTCACCCCTCCACTTT.

This sequence joins TRBV4-1 and TRBJ1-4; D possibly corresponds to TRBD1 (6 bases). Per germline, CDR1 MGHRA and CDR2 YSYEKL. The germline V and J ends were trimmed by 4 bases and 10 bases, with 10 bases remaining between them. This CDR3 is 12 amino acids long. The CDR3: CASSPEQGKLFF. The CDR3 DNA sequence: TGCGCCAGCAGCCCGGAACAGGGAAAACTGTTTTTT.

The J gene is TRBJ2-7, the V gene TRBV4-1, with 9 bases fitting TRBD2. Trimming took 0 bases from V and 4 from J; bases not matched to a gene: 13. Germline CDR1 reads MGHRA; CDR2 reads YSYEKL. This CDR3 has 18 amino acids. CDR3 in DNA: TGCGCCAGCAGCCAAGATCTCCGAGCGGGGGGCATCCAATACGAGCAGTACTTC. As protein: CASSQDLRAGGIQYEQYF.

The rearrangement links TRBV18 to TRBJ2-7; D may be TRBD1 (6 bases). Germline CDR1 and CDR2: KGHSH and LQKENI. With 3 bases removed from V and 7 bases from J, the gap between germline ends came to 13 bases. The length of the CDR3 is 13 residues. In nucleotides, the CDR3 is TGTGCCAGCTCACCCGGGCCTAGGGGGGAGCAGTACTTC. Its translation: CASSPGPRGEQYF.

The chain is built from TRBV7-8 and TRBJ2-1; D possibly corresponds to TRBD2 (5 bases). CDR1 and CDR2 from the germline V gene are SGHVS and FQNEAQ. Trimming took off 5 bases at V and 2 bases at J, with 7 bases between the two ends. The CDR3 totals 13 residues. In nucleotides, the CDR3 is TGTGCCAGCAGCCGGACTCCCTACAATGAGCAGTTCTTC. Translated, it gives CASSRTPYNEQFF.

The chain has TRBV9 and TRBJ1-2; no clear D. V lost 0 bases and J lost 3, with 9 bases in between. In germline, CDR1 is SGDLS, CDR2 YYNGEE. The CDR3 covers 14 residues. The CDR3 spells CASSVGREDYGYTF. The CDR3, as DNA: TGTGCCAGCAGCGTAGGGAGGGAGGACTATGGCTACACCTTC.

The rearrangement joins TRBV7-9 to TRBJ1-2; 7 bases map to TRBD1. The trim removed 6 bases at V and 4 bases at J, leaving 8 bases unmatched. Looked up from germline, CDR1 is SEHNR and CDR2 is FQNEAQ (reference sequence). The CDR3 consists of 14 residues. The CDR3, as DNA: TGTGCCAGCAGTTCGACAGGGTCCTTCTATGGCTACACCTTC. Protein sequence: CASSSTGSFYGYTF. Full variable domain (remainder filled in from reference TRBV7-9 and TRBJ1-2): DTGVSQNPRHKITKRGQNVTFRCDPISEHNRLYWYRQTLGQGPEFLTYFQNEAQLEKSRLLSDRFSAERPKGSFSTLEIQRTEQGDSAMYLCASSSTGSFYGYTFGSGTRLTVV.

This clone was detected a few times. V gene TRBV9 combines with J gene TRBJ1-2, with D possibly TRBD1 on 5 matching bases. The CDR3 totals 13 residues. Trimming cost V 4 bases and J 4 bases, with 11 bases left between them. Germline values: CDR1 SGDLS, CDR2 YYNGEE. As DNA, the CDR3 is TGTGCCAGCAGCCCAAGACAGTCCTATGGCTACACCTTC. Its protein is CASSPRQSYGYTF.

The chain links TRBV7-6 to TRBJ1-4; TRBD1 matches 9 bases. J lost 4 bases, V lost 5 bases, and 8 bases had no gene match. Germline V lookup: CDR1 SGHVS, CDR2 FNYEAQ. The CDR3 spans 16 residues. The CDR3 spells CASSPRTGDLNEKLFF. CDR3 DNA: TGTGCCAGCAGCCCGCGGACAGGGGACCTTAATGAAAAACTGTTTTTT.

This chain connects TRBV19 to TRBJ2-1; D might be TRBD1 or TRBD2, each matching 5 bases. CDR3 length: 15 residues. CDR1 is LNHDA and CDR2 is SQIVND in the germline V gene (reference sequence). The ends were cut back, 10 bases at V and 8 bases at J, with 24 bases in the middle. CDR3 DNA: TGTGCCACCACCCCCGGGATTTGGGGGATCGATGAGCAGTTCTTC. This sequence encodes CATTPGIWGIDEQFF.

The chain combines TRBV11-2 with TRBJ2-5, with TRBD2 matching over 14 bases. This CDR3 is built from 15 residues. Germline-derived CDR1 and CDR2 are SGHAT and FQNNGV. V lost 4 bases to trimming and J lost 4 bases; unmatched junction nucleotides: 2. CDR3 DNA sequence: TGTGCCAGCAGCTCCGGACTAGCGGGAGGAGAGACCCAGTACTTC. Translation: CASSSGLAGGETQYF.

This clone was seen only once. The chain is built from TRBV6-6 and TRBJ1-2; D not certain. The CDR3 runs 13 residues. V was shortened by 6 bases and J by 7 bases, with 15 bases between the two germline ends. Germline V CDR1 and CDR2: MNHNY, SVGAGI (reference sequence). The DNA of the CDR3 is TGTGCCAGCAGCCTAAACTGGAATATTGGCTACACCTTC. Translated, it gives CASSLNWNIGYTF.

The V and J genes are TRBV25-1 and TRBJ2-3; D ambiguous. V lost 3 bases and J 8 bases, leaving 9 bases between the germline ends. Per the germline V gene, CDR1 is MGHDK and CDR2 is SYGVNS. The CDR3 totals 12 residues. CDR3 region: CASSEDGFTQYF. Written as DNA, the CDR3 is TGTGCCAGCAGTGAGGACGGATTTACGCAGTATTTT. The variable domain in full, with the rest retrieved from reference TRBV25-1 and TRBJ2-3, is EADIYQTPRYLVIGTGKKITLECSQTMGHDKMYWYQQDPGMELHLIHYSYGVNSTEKGDLSSESTVSRIRTEHFPLTLESARPSHTSQYLCASSEDGFTQYFGPGTRLTVL.

V gene TRBV25-1 combines with J gene TRBJ1-5; D perhaps matches TRBD1 (5 bases). Germline V CDR1 and CDR2: MGHDK, SYGVNS. V lost 3 bases, J lost 0 bases, and 12 bases lay in between. The CDR3 has 16 amino acids. This CDR3 reads CASSDLGRDSNQPQHF. The CDR3 DNA reads as TGTGCCAGCAGTGATTTGGGCAGGGATAGCAATCAGCCCCAGCATTTT.

V gene TRBV4-1 combines with J gene TRBJ2-1; 10 bases line up with TRBD2. CDR1 MGHRA and CDR2 YSYEKL come from the germline V gene. The trim removed 1 base at V and 0 bases at J, leaving 3 bases unmatched. The CDR3 has 17 residues. CDR3 residues: CASSQVTSGISYNEQFF. As DNA, the CDR3 is TGCGCCAGCAGCCAAGTCACTAGCGGGATCTCCTACAATGAGCAGTTCTTC.

The CDR3 DNA sequence: TGTGCCAGTAGTTTTCGGCTAGGGGAGACCCAGTACTTC. Its translation: CASSFRLGETQYF. The V call is TRBV19, the J call TRBJ2-5; D is uncertain. The germline V gene encodes CDR1 LNHDA and CDR2 SQIVND (reference sequence). This CDR3 has 13 amino acids. V gave up 5 bases and J gave up 5 bases, with 12 bases separating them.

V and J are TRBV3-1 (or the pseudogene TRBV3-2) and TRBJ1-3; weak D call: TRBD1 (5 bases). Trimming left V 5 bases short and J 0 bases short, with 5 bases between. The germline V gene encodes CDR1 LGHDT and CDR2 YNNKEL (reference sequence). CDR3 length equals 13 residues. The CDR3 here is CASSGGSGNTIYF. CDR3 in DNA: TGTGCCAGCAGCGGGGGCTCTGGAAACACCATATATTTT.

The chain couples TRBV19 to TRBJ2-2; TRBD1 might be the D (6 bases). V was trimmed by 5 bases and J by 2 bases, leaving 12 bases between them. The CDR3 length is 15 residues. The germline V gene encodes CDR1 LNHDA and CDR2 SQIVND (reference sequence). The CDR3 nucleotides are TGTGCCAGTAGTCGGACAGACTTAAACACCGGGGAGCTGTTTTTT. Protein: CASSRTDLNTGELFF.

This clone was recorded a few times. This chain joins TRBV19 and TRBJ1-1; D is unresolved. The V and J ends lost 3 bases and 0 bases respectively, with 11 bases between them. CDR3 length equals 15 residues. Germline V lookup: CDR1 LNHDA, CDR2 SQIVND (reference sequence). Here the CDR3 DNA reads TGTGCCAGTAGTATTGCGGGGATCATGAACACTGAAGCTTTCTTT. Its translation: CASSIAGIMNTEAFF.

The CDR3 loop is CATGANYQETQYF. The DNA for the CDR3 is TGTGCGACGGGGGCTAACTACCAAGAGACCCAGTACTTC. The chain is built from TRBV19 and TRBJ2-5; D tentatively fits TRBD1 or TRBD2 (6 bases each). CDR1 LNHDA and CDR2 SQIVND come from the germline V gene (reference sequence). This CDR3 has 13 amino acids.

This sequence joins TRBV12-5 and TRBJ1-2; 7 bases map to TRBD1. This CDR3 has 17 amino acids. Germline assignment: CDR1 LGHNT and CDR2 FRNRAP. V shed 0 bases, J shed 4 bases, and the junction held 11 bases outside the gene matches. The CDR3 sequence is CASGLVLGTELLYGYTF. CDR3 in DNA: TGTGCTAGTGGTTTGGTACTTGGGACAGAACTACTCTATGGCTACACCTTC. Looking up the rest from reference TRBV12-5 and TRBJ1-2 gives the full variable domain: DARVTQTPRHKVTEMGQEVTMRCQPILGHNTVFWYRQTMMQGLELLAYFRNRAPLDDSGMPKDRFSAEMPDATLATLKIQPSEPRDSAVYFCASGLVLGTELLYGYTFGSGTRLTVV.

The V gene is TRBV28, the J gene TRBJ2-6; D unclear. Trimming shortened V by 3 bases and J by 3 bases, and 6 bases separated the two germline ends. Per the germline V gene, CDR1 is MDHEN and CDR2 is SYDVKM. This CDR3 has 14 residues. The CDR3 region is CASSFPGGANVLTF. CDR3 DNA sequence: TGTGCCAGCAGTTTCCCGGGTGGGGCCAACGTCCTGACTTTC.

The CDR3 nucleotides read TGTGCCAGCAGCACCAGATTTAGCCAACTAGCGGAGGGGAAATACTTC. The encoded protein is CASSTRFSQLAEGKYF. V and J are TRBV7-8 and TRBJ2-7; 8 nucleotides match TRBD2. CDR3 size: 16 residues. Germline CDR1 and CDR2: SGHVS and FQNEAQ. V dropped 5 bases and J dropped 13; count of bases not matched to a gene: 22.

CDR3 DNA: TGTGCCAGCAGCCCGCCTTCATTGACTGAAGCTTTCTTT. Translation gives CASSPPSLTEAFF. V gene TRBV7-9 combines with J gene TRBJ1-1; D not resolved. Per germline, CDR1 SEHNR and CDR2 FQNEAQ (reference sequence). The germline V and J ends were trimmed by 5 bases and 5 bases, with 12 bases remaining between them. The CDR3 loop spans 13 amino acids.